This T cell receptor (beta chain) was captured by sequencing in a study of blood T cell repertoires in COVID-19. As for the study in general: Collection of acute and convalescent COVID-19 samples took place in the United States, Italy and Spain. Sources were T cells, B-cell-depleted T cells, or PBMCs; the material itself was cDNA or gDNA.

Study processing details: It was from reference gene primer amplification that nucleated cell counts were estimated. Measured with immunoSEQ multiplex PCR; TCRdb has only the in-frame clones, and not every one. From that table come the V and J calls and clone size; the DNA was used to work out D and trimming. The sample has about 230,000 clones; approximately 87% are singletons. Germline V gene lookup returns CDR1 SGHRS and CDR2 YFSETQ. This CDR3 is built from 15 residues. J was trimmed by 6 bases and V by 1 base; bases with no gene match: 8. This TCR came from a woman in her 70s with active or convalescent COVID-19. The V gene is TRBV5-1, the J gene TRBJ2-3; 7 bases are shared with TRBD2. The sample was peripheral blood. The CDR3 DNA reads as TGCGCCAGCAGCTTGCTAAGCAGCGGGGCCGATACGCAGTATTTT. This codes for CASSLLSSGADTQYF.